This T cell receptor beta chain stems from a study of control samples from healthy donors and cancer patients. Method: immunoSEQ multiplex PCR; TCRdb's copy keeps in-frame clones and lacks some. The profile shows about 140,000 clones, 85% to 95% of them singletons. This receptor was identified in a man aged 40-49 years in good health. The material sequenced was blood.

The CDR3 spells CASSVVPGGPNTGELFF. CDR3 bases: TGTGCCAGCAGCGTAGTTCCGGGGGGGCCAAACACCGGGGAGCTGTTTTTT. The chain recombines TRBV9 with TRBJ2-2; TRBD2 agrees at 8 bases. Germline lookup yields CDR1 SGDLS and CDR2 YYNGEE. V was pared by 0 bases and J by 2 bases, with 6 bases of the junction left unmatched. This CDR3 is built from 17 residues.